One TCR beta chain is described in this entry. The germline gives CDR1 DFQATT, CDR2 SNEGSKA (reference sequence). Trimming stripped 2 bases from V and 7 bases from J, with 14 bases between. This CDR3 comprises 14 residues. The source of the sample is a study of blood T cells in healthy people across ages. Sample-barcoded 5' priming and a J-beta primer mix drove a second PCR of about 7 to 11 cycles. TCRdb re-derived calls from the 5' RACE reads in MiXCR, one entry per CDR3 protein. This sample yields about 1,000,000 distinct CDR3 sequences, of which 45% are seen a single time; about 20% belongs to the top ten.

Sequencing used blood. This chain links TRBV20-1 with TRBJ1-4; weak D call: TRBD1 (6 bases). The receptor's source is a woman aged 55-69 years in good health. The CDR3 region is CSARPHRAVEKLFF. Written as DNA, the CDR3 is TGCAGTGCTAGACCCCACAGGGCCGTTGAAAAACTGTTTTTT.